The clone carrying this T cell receptor (beta chain) was seen a handful of times. The antigen remains undetermined. Separate cDNA molecules each had unique molecular identifiers attached to them. TCRdb passed the 5' RACE reads through MiXCR, listing each CDR3 protein once. Among some 78,000 distinct CDR3 sequences listed, roughly 13% were seen once. J lost 6 bases, V lost 5 bases, and 7 bases had no gene match. Looked up from germline, CDR1 is MDHEN and CDR2 is SYDVKM. The CDR3 is made up of 14 amino acids. These data are taken from a study of early T cells in non-severe SARS-CoV-2 infection. The wider study: Chains were not paired, and sequencing was done on bulk RNA from unsorted whole blood. Study-level findings and limits: Reliance on VDJdb matching favored anti-spike CD8 responses; private and CD4 specificities were missed.

V and J are TRBV28 and TRBJ2-3; 8 positions match TRBD2. The clonotype originates from an adult who was a healthcare worker with PCR-confirmed SARS-CoV-2 infection or an uninfected control (not recorded which). Sequenced: whole blood. The CDR3 loop is CASSPAGEEDTQYF. The CDR3 DNA reads as TGTGCCAGCAGTCCAGCGGGAGAGGAGGATACGCAGTATTTT. Looking up the rest from reference TRBV28 and TRBJ2-3 gives the full variable domain: DVKVTQSSRYLVKRTGEKVFLECVQDMDHENMFWYRQDPGLGLRLIYFSYDVKMKEKGDIPEGYSVSREKKERFSLILESASTNQTSMYLCASSPAGEEDTQYFGPGTRLTVL.